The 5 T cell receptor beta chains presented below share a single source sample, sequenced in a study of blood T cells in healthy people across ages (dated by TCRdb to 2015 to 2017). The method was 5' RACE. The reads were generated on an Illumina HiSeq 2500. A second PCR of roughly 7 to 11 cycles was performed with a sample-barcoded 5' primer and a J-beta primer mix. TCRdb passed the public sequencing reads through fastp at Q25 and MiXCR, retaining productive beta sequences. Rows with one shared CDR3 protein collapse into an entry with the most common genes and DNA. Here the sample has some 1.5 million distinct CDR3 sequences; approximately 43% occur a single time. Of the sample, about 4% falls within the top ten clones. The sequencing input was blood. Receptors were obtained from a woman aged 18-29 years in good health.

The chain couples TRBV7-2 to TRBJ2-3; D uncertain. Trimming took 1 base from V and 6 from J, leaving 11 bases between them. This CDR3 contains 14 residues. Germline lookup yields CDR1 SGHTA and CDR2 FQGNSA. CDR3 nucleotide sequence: TGTGCCAGCAGCTTAGAGATAGGGCGCGATACGCAGTATTTT. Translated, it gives CASSLEIGRDTQYF.

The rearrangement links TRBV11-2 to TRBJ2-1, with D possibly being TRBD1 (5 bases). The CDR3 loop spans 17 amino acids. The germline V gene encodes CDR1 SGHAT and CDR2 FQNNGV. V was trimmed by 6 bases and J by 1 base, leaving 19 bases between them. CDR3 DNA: TGTGCCAGCAGTCGAACCTCAGGGCCCCCTTCCTACAATGAGCAGTTCTTC. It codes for CASSRTSGPPSYNEQFF.

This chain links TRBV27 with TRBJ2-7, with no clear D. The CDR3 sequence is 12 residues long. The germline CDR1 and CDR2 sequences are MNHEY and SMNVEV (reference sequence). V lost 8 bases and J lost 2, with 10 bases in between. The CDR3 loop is CASRKGAYEQYF. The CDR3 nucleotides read TGTGCCAGCCGGAAGGGTGCCTACGAGCAGTACTTC.

The CDR3 region has the DNA TGTGCCAGCAGCTTCTCCCAGGGGGCTAGCACAGATACGCAGTATTTT. As protein: CASSFSQGASTDTQYF. The chain joins TRBV7-9 to TRBJ2-3; TRBD1 aligns across 8 bases. CDR3 length: 16 amino acids. Germline V CDR1 and CDR2: SEHNR, FQNEAQ (reference sequence). J was trimmed by 0 bases and V by 3 bases; bases with no gene match: 5. The full variable domain, with the rest looked up from reference TRBV7-9 and TRBJ2-3, is DTGVSQNPRHKITKRGQNVTFRCDPISEHNRLYWYRQTLGQGPEFLTYFQNEAQLEKSRLLSDRFSAERPKGSFSTLEIQRTEQGDSAMYLCASSFSQGASTDTQYFGPGTRLTVL.

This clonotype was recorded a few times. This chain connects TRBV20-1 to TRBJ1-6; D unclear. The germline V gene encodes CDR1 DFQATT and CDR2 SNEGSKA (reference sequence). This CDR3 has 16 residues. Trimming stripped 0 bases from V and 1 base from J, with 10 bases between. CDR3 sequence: CSARDLGRSYNSPLHF. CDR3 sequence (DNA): TGCAGTGCTAGAGATCTGGGGAGATCCTATAATTCACCCCTCCACTTT.